Below, 27 T cell receptor beta chains from the same sample are listed, as sequenced in a study of long-term antiretroviral therapy in people with HIV. This was the immunoSEQ v3.0 assay at survey level. The repertoire was sequenced with immunoSEQ multiplex PCR; TCRdb's copy has only in-frame clones and lacks some. The sample contains over 20,000 clones, roughly 87% of which appear only once. The sequencing used unsorted PBMCs, collected 0.4 years after starting antiretroviral therapy. Every receptor here comes from a middle-aged man with HIV.

The rearrangement joins TRBV7-6 to TRBJ1-6; D might be TRBD1 (5 bases). Trimming removed 3 bases at V and 9 bases at J, with 9 bases between. This CDR3 is built from 13 residues. The germline CDR1 and CDR2 sequences are SGHVS and FNYEAQ. The CDR3 reads CASSFLGVSPLHF. CDR3 DNA: TGTGCCAGCAGCTTCTTAGGGGTTTCACCCCTCCACTTT.

The table lists this clone with a few counts. V gene TRBV7-8 combines with J gene TRBJ1-5; D ambiguous. The CDR3 runs 13 residues. Germline V CDR1 and CDR2: SGHVS, FQNEAQ. V was shortened by 1 base and J by 2 bases, with 3 bases between the two germline ends. The CDR3 DNA follows: TGTGCCAGCAGCTTAGATGGCAATCAGCCCCAGCATTTT. It yields the protein CASSLDGNQPQHF.

The CDR3: CSAIPTSGGEQYF. The CDR3 DNA is TGCAGCGCTATACCGACTAGCGGGGGCGAGCAGTACTTC. The chain links TRBV29-1 to TRBJ2-7; 12 bases match TRBD2. Germline V CDR1 and CDR2: SQVTM, ANQGSEA. V gave up 7 bases and J gave up 6 bases; unmatched junction bases: 7. The CDR3 totals 13 residues.

The rearrangement joins TRBV4-3 to TRBJ1-1; perhaps TRBD1 as D (6 bases). Germline values: CDR1 LGHNA, CDR2 YSLEER. V was clipped by 1 base and J by 7 bases, with 16 bases between them. CDR3 length: 15 amino acids. Here the CDR3 reads CASSQVASGAYEAFF. For the CDR3, the DNA is TGCGCCAGCAGCCAAGTCGCGTCAGGGGCCTATGAAGCTTTCTTT.

The chain has TRBV5-8 and TRBJ2-1; D is possibly TRBD1 or TRBD2 (5 bases each). Trimming removed 3 bases at V and 4 bases at J, with 8 bases between. CDR1 and CDR2 (germline): SGHTS, YDEGEE. The CDR3 extends over 13 amino acids. The CDR3 reads CASSYGAYNEQFF. The CDR3 DNA sequence: TGTGCCAGCAGCTACGGGGCTTACAATGAGCAGTTCTTC. Full variable domain (rest looked up from reference TRBV5-8 and TRBJ2-1): EAGVTQSPTHLIKTRGQQATLRCSPISGHTSVYWYQQALGLGLQFLLWYDEGEERNRGNFPPRFSGRQFPNYSSELNVNALELEDSALYLCASSYGAYNEQFFGPGTRLTVL.

In regard to this clone: Compared with germline, one end of the junction differs, possibly owing to a read error. J is TRBJ2-7 and V is TRBV7-9; tentatively, D is TRBD2 (6 bases). CDR3 length equals 16 residues. Per germline, CDR1 SEHNR and CDR2 FQNEAQ (reference sequence). CDR3 sequence: CAGSSRSREKTYEQYF. Here the CDR3 DNA reads TGTGCCGGCAGCTCCCGCTCACGGGAGAAAACCTACGAGCAGTACTTC.

This sequence joins TRBV7-2 and TRBJ2-7, with 9 bases lining up with TRBD2. Trimming cost V 4 bases and J 0 bases; bases outside gene matches: 4. The CDR3 has 15 amino acids. From germline, CDR1 is SGHTA and CDR2 FQGNSA. The CDR3 coding sequence is TGTGCCAGCAGCTCCGGACTAGCGAGCTCCTACGAGCAGTACTTC. Translation gives CASSSGLASSYEQYF.

The chain couples TRBV18 to TRBJ2-1, with D possibly TRBD2 on 7 matching bases. The CDR3 runs to 16 residues. Trimming removed 3 bases at V and 6 bases at J, with 18 bases between. Germline V gene data show CDR1 as KGHSH and CDR2 as LQKENI. The CDR3 DNA follows: TGTGCCAGCTCACCTGTTAGGGGGGGTGACTTCAATGAGCAGTTCTTC. Protein sequence: CASSPVRGGDFNEQFF.

The CDR3: CAWDQRGNEQYF. In DNA, the CDR3 is TGTGCCTGGGATCAACGGGGTAACGAGCAGTACTTC. The J gene is TRBJ2-7, the V gene TRBV30, with D tentatively TRBD2 (5 bases). V was pared by 5 bases and J by 5 bases, with 13 bases between. CDR1 is GTSNPN, CDR2 SVGIG, per germline (reference sequence). The CDR3 has 12 residues.

V and J are TRBV29-1 and TRBJ1-3, with D possibly matching TRBD1 (5 bases). V lost 6 bases and J lost 4, with 19 bases in between. The CDR3 consists of 15 residues. The germline V gene has CDR1 SQVTM and CDR2 ANQGSEA. The DNA for the CDR3 is TGCAGCGTCGTGGCCTTCAGGGCTACAGGAAACACCATATATTTT. Amino acids: CSVVAFRATGNTIYF.

This chain uses TRBV2 with TRBJ1-1; D call uncertain. Germline CDR1 SNHLY, CDR2 FYNNEI. The CDR3 consists of 15 residues. Trimming cost V 4 bases and J 8 bases, with 20 bases left between them. CDR3 loop: CASSVSRAGWPEAFF. The CDR3 nucleotides read TGTGCCAGCAGTGTCTCTAGGGCAGGATGGCCGGAAGCTTTCTTT.

The chain carries TRBV5-1 and TRBJ2-3, with no clear D. CDR3 length: 11 residues. The ends were cut back, 2 bases at V and 3 bases at J, with 1 base in the middle. Germline CDR1 reads SGHRS; CDR2 reads YFSETQ. The chain's CDR3 is CASSFTDTQYF. The CDR3 coding sequence is TGCGCCAGCAGCTTTACAGATACGCAGTATTTT.

J is TRBJ1-2 and V is TRBV5-6, with TRBD1 matching over 7 bases. V shed 0 bases, J shed 5 bases, and the junction held 10 bases outside the gene matches. Germline V gene sequence: CDR1 SGHDT, CDR2 YYEEEE. There are 16 residues in the CDR3. CDR3: CASSLAVTGFRYGYTF. CDR3 DNA: TGTGCCAGCAGCTTGGCTGTGACAGGGTTCAGATATGGCTACACCTTC.

CDR3 loop: CASSLEIRGGQETQYF. Written as DNA, the CDR3 is TGTGCCAGCAGCTTGGAGATCAGGGGGGGGCAAGAGACCCAGTACTTC. J is TRBJ2-5 and V is TRBV5-6; D is tentatively TRBD1 or TRBD2 (7 bases each). The germline gives CDR1 SGHDT, CDR2 YYEEEE. The CDR3 loop spans 16 amino acids. Trimming cost V 0 bases and J 2 bases, with 14 bases left between them.

The chain uses TRBV6-5 and TRBJ1-1; D might be TRBD1 (5 bases). With 0 bases removed from V and 7 bases from J, the gap between germline ends came to 12 bases. The CDR3 length is 14 residues. Germline CDR1 and CDR2: MNHEY and SVGAGI. The CDR3 protein is CASSYSGGVYEAFF. Written as DNA, the CDR3 is TGTGCCAGCAGTTACTCCGGGGGTGTCTATGAAGCTTTCTTT.

The chain joins TRBV29-1 to TRBJ1-4; TRBD1 might be the D (5 bases). The CDR3 spans 14 residues. The V and J ends lost 4 bases and 5 bases respectively, with 14 bases between them. Germline loops: CDR1 SQVTM, CDR2 ANQGSEA. The CDR3 DNA reads TGCAGCGTTGGAGGACGGGGCAGCAATGAAAAACTGTTTTTT. Its protein product is CSVGGRGSNEKLFF.

This chain uses TRBV6-5 with TRBJ2-2, with D possibly TRBD2 on 6 matching bases. The CDR3 totals 14 residues. The V end was cut by 2 bases, the J end by 4 bases, with 8 bases between. Germline CDR1 reads MNHEY; CDR2 reads SVGAGI. CDR3 nucleotide sequence: TGTGCCAGCAGTTACGGAGGGTCCACCGGGGAGCTGTTTTTT. Its translation: CASSYGGSTGELFF.

This clone has a single count. CDR3 sequence: CASNSGSNEQFF. CDR3 nucleotides: TGTGCCAGCAATTCGGGGAGCAATGAGCAGTTCTTC. This chain connects TRBV28 to TRBJ2-1, with a possible D match to TRBD2 (5 bases). Germline CDR1 is MDHEN and CDR2 is SYDVKM. V was pared by 7 bases and J by 6 bases, with 10 bases between. The length of the CDR3 is 12 residues.

The chain employs TRBV9 and TRBJ2-7, with TRBD1 matching 10 bases. Germline V gene lookup returns CDR1 SGDLS and CDR2 YYNGEE. This CDR3 spans 15 amino acids. After removal of 4 bases from V and 3 bases from J, the junction contained 7 bases not matched to a gene. In nucleotides, the CDR3 is TGTGCCAGCAGCCCACGGACAGGGGGACACTACGAGCAGTACTTC. This gives the protein CASSPRTGGHYEQYF.

The J gene is TRBJ2-3, the V gene TRBV7-9, with TRBD2 identical over 9 bases. CDR1 is SEHNR and CDR2 is FQNEAQ in the germline V gene (reference sequence). Trimming cost V 10 bases and J 2 bases; bases outside gene matches: 7. This CDR3 has 14 amino acids. In DNA, the CDR3 is TGTGCCACCGGGACTAGCTTTTCCACAGATACGCAGTATTTT. Its translation: CATGTSFSTDTQYF.

The chain joins TRBV29-1 to TRBJ1-5; 9 bases line up with TRBD1. From germline, CDR1 is SQVTM and CDR2 ANQGSEA. V shed 6 bases, J shed 11 bases, and the junction held 5 bases outside the gene matches. The CDR3 consists of 11 residues. CDR3 DNA sequence: TGCAGCGTGAGGGACAGGGAGACCCAGCATTTT. It encodes CSVRDRETQHF.

The chain employs TRBV5-1 and TRBJ2-7; TRBD1 matches at 10 bases. This CDR3 is 14 amino acids long. With 1 base clipped from V and 7 bases from J, the junction kept 5 bases outside the gene matches. Germline V gene sequence: CDR1 SGHRS, CDR2 YFSETQ. The CDR3 loop is CASSLIGTGEEQYF. The CDR3 DNA reads TGCGCCAGCAGCTTGATCGGGACAGGGGAAGAGCAGTACTTC.

V is TRBV29-1 and J is TRBJ1-1; 9 bases line up with TRBD1. The germline V gene encodes CDR1 SQVTM and CDR2 ANQGSEA. The CDR3 extends over 16 amino acids. CDR3 coding DNA: TGCAGTCTAACCGGGACAGGGACGCAGGCGGTGACTGAAGCTTTCTTT. Amino acids: CSLTGTGTQAVTEAFF.

The rearrangement links TRBV5-6 to TRBJ2-7; TRBD2 aligns across 13 bases. V shed 4 bases, J shed 2 bases, and the junction held 3 bases outside the gene matches. The CDR3 totals 15 residues. Looked up from germline, CDR1 is SGHDT and CDR2 is YYEEEE. CDR3 coding DNA: TGTGCCAGCAGCGATACTAGCGGGAGGGCCTACGAGCAGTACTTC. Protein: CASSDTSGRAYEQYF. The full variable domain, completed using reference TRBV5-6 and TRBJ2-7, is DAGVTQSPTHLIKTRGQQVTLRCSPKSGHDTVSWYQQALGQGPQFIFQYYEEEERQRGNFPDRFSGHQFPNYSSELNVNALLLGDSALYLCASSDTSGRAYEQYFGPGTRLTVT.

This clone was seen once. The chain employs TRBV27 and TRBJ1-1, with D unclear. CDR1 and CDR2 (germline): MNHEY, SMNVEV (reference sequence). The V and J ends lost 3 bases and 5 bases respectively, with 7 bases between them. This CDR3 contains 12 residues. The CDR3 loop is CASSFRGTEAFF. For the CDR3, the DNA is TGTGCCAGCAGTTTTCGCGGTACTGAAGCTTTCTTT.

The chain has TRBV19 and TRBJ1-6, with a weak D call TRBD1 (6 bases). Deletions cut 6 bases from V and 10 bases from J, with 16 bases between. Per germline, CDR1 LNHDA and CDR2 SQIVND (reference sequence). This CDR3 contains 14 residues. The CDR3 is CASSMGAGYSPLHF. CDR3 DNA sequence: TGTGCCAGTAGCATGGGGGCGGGGTACTCACCCCTCCACTTT.

The chain is built from TRBV19 and TRBJ1-5; TRBD1 agrees at 7 bases. The CDR3 totals 16 residues. Trimming removed 4 bases from V and 5 bases from J; junction bases left unmatched: 11. CDR1 and CDR2 (germline): LNHDA, SQIVND (reference sequence). CDR3 DNA: TGTGCCAGTAGTAAGGTCGGGACAGCATTTCATCAGCCCCAGCATTTT. Amino acids: CASSKVGTAFHQPQHF.